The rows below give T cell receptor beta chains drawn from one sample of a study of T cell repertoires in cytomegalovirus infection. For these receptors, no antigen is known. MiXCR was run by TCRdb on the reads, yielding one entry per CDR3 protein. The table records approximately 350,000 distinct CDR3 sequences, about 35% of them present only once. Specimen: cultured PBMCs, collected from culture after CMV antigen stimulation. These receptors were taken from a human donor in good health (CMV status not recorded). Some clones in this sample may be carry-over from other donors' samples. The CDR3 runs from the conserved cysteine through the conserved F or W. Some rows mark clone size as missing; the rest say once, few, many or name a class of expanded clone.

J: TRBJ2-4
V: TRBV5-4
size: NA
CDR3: CASSNQMTVGYIQYF

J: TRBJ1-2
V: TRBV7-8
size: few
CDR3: CASSLTGWTEYGYGYTF

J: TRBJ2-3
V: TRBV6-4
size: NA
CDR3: CASSEGRGRTQYF

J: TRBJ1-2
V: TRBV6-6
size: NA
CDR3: CASSYEGGRGLNYGYTF

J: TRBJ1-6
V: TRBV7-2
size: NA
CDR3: CASSFVGTGYNSPLHF

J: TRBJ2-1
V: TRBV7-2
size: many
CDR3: CASSLASGVGNEQFF

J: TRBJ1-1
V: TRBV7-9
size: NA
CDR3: CASSPLRENTEAFF

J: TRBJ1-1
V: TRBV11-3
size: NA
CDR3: CASSRNTVMNTEAFF

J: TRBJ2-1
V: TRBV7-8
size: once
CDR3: CASSLPLSSYNEQFF

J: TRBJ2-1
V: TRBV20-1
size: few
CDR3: CSARAPGTGQFRGSYNEQFF

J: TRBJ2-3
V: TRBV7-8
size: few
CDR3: CASRLWRDSATDTQYF

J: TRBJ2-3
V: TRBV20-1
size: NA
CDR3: CSAPGGSGTDTQYF

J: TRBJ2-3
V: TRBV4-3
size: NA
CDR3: CASSQGGLADAQYF

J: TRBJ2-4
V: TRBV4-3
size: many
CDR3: CASSPTEAKNIQYF

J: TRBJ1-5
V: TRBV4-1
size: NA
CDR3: CASREDRDSNQPQHF

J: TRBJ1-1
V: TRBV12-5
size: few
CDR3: CASGQTGANTEAFF

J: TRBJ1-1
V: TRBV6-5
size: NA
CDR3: CASSYSTENTEAFF

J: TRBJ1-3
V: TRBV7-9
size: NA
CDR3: CASSGYTEISGNTIYF

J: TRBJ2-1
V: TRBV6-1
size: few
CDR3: CASTTGHHYNEQFF

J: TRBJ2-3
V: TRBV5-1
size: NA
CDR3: CASSLEAGLEDTQYF

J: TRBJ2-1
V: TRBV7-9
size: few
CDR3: CASSLAAHNEQFF

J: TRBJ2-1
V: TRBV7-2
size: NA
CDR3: CASSLAGTSPYNEQFF

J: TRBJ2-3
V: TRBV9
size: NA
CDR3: CASSVVAGGPLDTQYF

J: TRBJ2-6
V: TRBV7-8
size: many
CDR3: CASSSETGTGANVLTF

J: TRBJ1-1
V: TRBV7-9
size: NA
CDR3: CASSFAGPNTEAFF

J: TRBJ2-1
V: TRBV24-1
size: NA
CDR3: CATSERLASPYNEQFF

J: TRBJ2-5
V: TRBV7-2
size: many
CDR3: CASRQTSGARETQYF

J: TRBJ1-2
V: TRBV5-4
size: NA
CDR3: CASRVPGQGIDGYTF

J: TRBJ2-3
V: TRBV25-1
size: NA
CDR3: CASSDTKGGTDTQYF

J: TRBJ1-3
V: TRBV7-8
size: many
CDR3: CASRGTASGNTIYF

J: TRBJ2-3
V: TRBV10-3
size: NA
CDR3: CAISEGLADNTDTQYF

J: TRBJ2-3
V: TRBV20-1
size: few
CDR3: CSAKSPSGTDTQYF

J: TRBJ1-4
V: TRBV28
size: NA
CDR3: CASSPGTLEREKLFF

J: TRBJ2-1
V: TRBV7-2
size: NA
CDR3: CASSSPPDSNEQFF

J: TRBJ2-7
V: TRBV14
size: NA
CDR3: CASSQAIQGVYEQYF

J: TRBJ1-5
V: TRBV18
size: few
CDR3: CASSPPRQLNQPQHF

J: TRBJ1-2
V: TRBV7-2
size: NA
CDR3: CASSSGQQANYGYTF

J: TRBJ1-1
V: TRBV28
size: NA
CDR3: CASSLTGTDEAFF

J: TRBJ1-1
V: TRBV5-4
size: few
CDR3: CASSLEPGDTEAFF

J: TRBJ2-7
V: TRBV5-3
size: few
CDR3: CASSLVKGLVSAEQYF

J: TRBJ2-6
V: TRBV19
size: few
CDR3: CASSIHGANVLTF

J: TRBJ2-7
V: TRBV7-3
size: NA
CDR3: CASSLAGGYSSEQYF

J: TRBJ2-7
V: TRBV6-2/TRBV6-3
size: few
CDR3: CASSFGAGLTYEQYF

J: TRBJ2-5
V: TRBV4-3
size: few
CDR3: CASSQDRRQAGWETQYF

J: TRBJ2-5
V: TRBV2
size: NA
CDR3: CASSARDRVSVETQYF

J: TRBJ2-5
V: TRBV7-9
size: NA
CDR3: CASSLELAYQETQYF

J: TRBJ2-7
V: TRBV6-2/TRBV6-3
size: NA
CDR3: CASRLSQGHEQYF

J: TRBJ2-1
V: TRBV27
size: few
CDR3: CASQSLDSYNEQFF

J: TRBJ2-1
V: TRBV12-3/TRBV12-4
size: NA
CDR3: CVSSLALGLAYNEQFF

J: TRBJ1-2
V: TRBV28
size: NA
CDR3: CASSGQGGLFWYGYTF

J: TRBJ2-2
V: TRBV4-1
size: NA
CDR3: CASSQVANTGELFF

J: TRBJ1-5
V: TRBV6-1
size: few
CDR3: CASSERGRGNQPQHF

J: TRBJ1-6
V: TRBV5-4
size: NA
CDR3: CASSANTEYNSPLHF

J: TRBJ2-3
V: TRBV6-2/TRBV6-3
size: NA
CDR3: CASATGQTSSTDTQYF

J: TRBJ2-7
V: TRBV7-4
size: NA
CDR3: CASSLAISGPREQYF

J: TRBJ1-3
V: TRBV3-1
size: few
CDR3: CASSQEYRVLLSGNTIYF

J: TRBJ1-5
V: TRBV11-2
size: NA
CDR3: CASSLVGTFYDSNQPQHF

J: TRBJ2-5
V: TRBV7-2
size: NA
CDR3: CASSLVAQGNTQYF

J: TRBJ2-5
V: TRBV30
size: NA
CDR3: CAWSESGIETQYF

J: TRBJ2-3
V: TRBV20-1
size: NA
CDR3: CSASPTSPGVDTQYF